A selection of T cell receptor beta chains follows, all from one sample in a study of OX40 agonist ivuxolimab in advanced cancers. Sequencing was performed with immunoSEQ multiplex PCR; in TCRdb, only in-frame clones are kept and a portion is missing. The repertoire consists of over 95,000 clones, with 95% to 97% occurring once and the leading ten covering around 2%. This material consisted of CD4+ or CD8+ T cells sorted from blood, taken in a trial of the OX40 agonist ivuxolimab. Receptors were obtained from an adult with an advanced solid tumor such as melanoma, head and neck, liver or kidney cancer. The CDR3 runs from the conserved cysteine through the conserved F or W. Fields, in order: CDR3 protein, CDR3 DNA, D gene, clone size, J gene, V gene. The D gene is left open where the match is weak. Not every row has a clone size; where given, it reads once, few, many or a size class.

CDR3aa: CAWSVLVQETQYF; CDR3nt: TGTGCCTGGAGTGTACTCGTTCAAGAGACCCAGTACTTC; d_gene: NA; abundance: NA; j_gene: TRBJ2-5; v_gene: TRBV30
CDR3aa: CASGRGNEQFF; CDR3nt: TGTGCCAGCGGTAGGGGGAATGAGCAGTTCTTC; d_gene: NA; abundance: once; j_gene: TRBJ2-1; v_gene: TRBV6-4
CDR3aa: CASSPSDTADGAQYF; CDR3nt: TGTGCCAGCTCACCATCCGACACAGCCGATGGGGCCCAGTACTTC; d_gene: NA; abundance: NA; j_gene: TRBJ2-5; v_gene: TRBV18
CDR3aa: CASSPPGNTIYF; CDR3nt: TGTGCCAGCAGCCCACCTGGAAACACCATATATTTT; d_gene: NA; abundance: NA; j_gene: TRBJ1-3; v_gene: TRBV9
CDR3aa: CATASGGNTEAFF; CDR3nt: TGCGCTACCGCCAGCGGGGGGAACACTGAAGCTTTCTTT; d_gene: NA; abundance: once; j_gene: TRBJ1-1; v_gene: TRBV5-1
CDR3aa: CASSLTSGILGNEQFF; CDR3nt: TGTGCCAGCAGCTTAACTAGCGGGATATTAGGGAATGAGCAGTTCTTC; d_gene: TRBD2; abundance: few; j_gene: TRBJ2-1; v_gene: TRBV7-9
CDR3aa: CSVAPTPGQLTYEQYF; CDR3nt: TGCAGCGTTGCCCCGACACCGGGACAGCTAACCTACGAGCAGTACTTC; d_gene: TRBD1; abundance: NA; j_gene: TRBJ2-7; v_gene: TRBV29-1
CDR3aa: CACGYEQYF; CDR3nt: TGTGCCTGCGGGTACGAGCAGTACTTC; d_gene: NA; abundance: NA; j_gene: TRBJ2-7; v_gene: TRBV9
CDR3aa: CASMSGDETQYF; CDR3nt: TGCGCCAGCATGTCAGGGGATGAGACCCAGTACTTC; d_gene: NA; abundance: NA; j_gene: TRBJ2-5; v_gene: TRBV5-1
CDR3aa: CASFTPDRVDGYTF; CDR3nt: TGTGCCAGTTTTACCCCGGACAGGGTGGATGGCTACACCTTC; d_gene: TRBD1; abundance: NA; j_gene: TRBJ1-2; v_gene: TRBV9
CDR3aa: CASSLVGGTKNIQYF; CDR3nt: TGTGCCAGCAGCTTAGTTGGGGGAACCAAAAACATTCAGTACTTC; d_gene: NA; abundance: NA; j_gene: TRBJ2-4; v_gene: TRBV7-2
CDR3aa: CASSLDLNTEAFF; CDR3nt: TGTGCCAGCAGCTTAGATCTGAACACTGAAGCTTTCTTT; d_gene: NA; abundance: NA; j_gene: TRBJ1-1; v_gene: TRBV11-2
CDR3aa: CASSVTRAGSSTDTQYF; CDR3nt: TGTGCCAGCAGCGTAACCAGGGCGGGAAGTAGTACAGATACGCAGTATTTT; d_gene: NA; abundance: NA; j_gene: TRBJ2-3; v_gene: TRBV9
CDR3aa: CASSLVGGRSSYEQYF; CDR3nt: TGTGCCAGCAGCTTAGTCGGGGGCCGAAGCTCCTACGAGCAGTACTTC; d_gene: NA; abundance: NA; j_gene: TRBJ2-7; v_gene: TRBV7-2
CDR3aa: CASSSFTNQETQYF; CDR3nt: TGTGCCAGCAGTTCCTTTACAAATCAAGAGACCCAGTACTTC; d_gene: NA; abundance: NA; j_gene: TRBJ2-5; v_gene: TRBV27
CDR3aa: CASSDTGTSGTSTDTQYF; CDR3nt: TGTGCCAGCAGCGACACCGGGACTAGCGGAACTAGCACAGATACGCAGTATTTT; d_gene: TRBD2; abundance: NA; j_gene: TRBJ2-3; v_gene: TRBV13
CDR3aa: CASSYGGAGNTIYF; CDR3nt: TGTGCCAGCAGTTATGGAGGGGCTGGAAACACCATATATTTT; d_gene: NA; abundance: NA; j_gene: TRBJ1-3; v_gene: TRBV27
CDR3aa: CATSTLEGRGRYEQYF; CDR3nt: TGTGCCACCAGCACTTTGGAAGGGCGGGGCAGGTACGAGCAGTACTTC; d_gene: NA; abundance: NA; j_gene: TRBJ2-7; v_gene: TRBV15
CDR3aa: CAISEPVDYEQYF; CDR3nt: TGTGCCATCAGTGAGCCAGTGGACTACGAGCAGTACTTC; d_gene: NA; abundance: NA; j_gene: TRBJ2-7; v_gene: TRBV10-3
CDR3aa: CAIIPGQGAEGYTF; CDR3nt: TGTGCCATAATTCCGGGACAGGGGGCGGAGGGCTACACCTTC; d_gene: TRBD1; abundance: NA; j_gene: TRBJ1-2; v_gene: TRBV27
CDR3aa: CASSQATGVSYEQYF; CDR3nt: TGCGCCAGCAGCCAAGCGACAGGGGTCTCCTACGAGCAGTACTTC; d_gene: TRBD1; abundance: once; j_gene: TRBJ2-7; v_gene: TRBV4-1
CDR3aa: CASRFATGDPEAFF; CDR3nt: TGTGCCAGCAGATTTGCCACAGGGGATCCTGAAGCTTTCTTT; d_gene: TRBD1; abundance: NA; j_gene: TRBJ1-1; v_gene: TRBV28
CDR3aa: CASSFRDNFPDTQYF; CDR3nt: TGTGCCAGCAGCTTCCGGGACAACTTCCCGGATACGCAGTATTTT; d_gene: NA; abundance: NA; j_gene: TRBJ2-3; v_gene: TRBV7-8
CDR3aa: CASSLVEVGELFF; CDR3nt: TGTGCCAGCAGCTTAGTAGAGGTCGGGGAGCTGTTTTTT; d_gene: NA; abundance: NA; j_gene: TRBJ2-2; v_gene: TRBV7-2
CDR3aa: CASSKPTGMQAPNTGELFF; CDR3nt: TGTGCCAGCAGCAAGCCGACAGGGATGCAGGCTCCGAACACCGGGGAGCTGTTTTTT; d_gene: NA; abundance: NA; j_gene: TRBJ2-2; v_gene: TRBV21-1
CDR3aa: CASSLEQGDYHGYTF; CDR3nt: TGTGCCAGCAGCTTAGAACAGGGGGATTACCATGGCTACACCTTC; d_gene: TRBD1; abundance: NA; j_gene: TRBJ1-2; v_gene: TRBV11-1
CDR3aa: CASSLYYRGGSYEQYF; CDR3nt: TGTGCCAGCAGTTTATACTACAGGGGAGGGTCCTACGAGCAGTACTTC; d_gene: NA; abundance: NA; j_gene: TRBJ2-7; v_gene: TRBV27
CDR3aa: CASSQDWAGENQPQHF; CDR3nt: TGCGCCAGCAGCCAAGATTGGGCAGGCGAAAATCAGCCCCAGCATTTT; d_gene: NA; abundance: NA; j_gene: TRBJ1-5; v_gene: TRBV4-3
CDR3aa: CASSPGTDQETQYF; CDR3nt: TGTGCCAGCAGCCCCGGGACAGACCAAGAGACCCAGTACTTC; d_gene: TRBD1; abundance: NA; j_gene: TRBJ2-5; v_gene: TRBV7-7
CDR3aa: CASSGTGTLLGEQYF; CDR3nt: TGTGCCAGCAGCGGAACCGGGACCCTACTGGGCGAGCAGTACTTC; d_gene: NA; abundance: NA; j_gene: TRBJ2-7; v_gene: TRBV9
CDR3aa: CASSLTGLDSYGYTF; CDR3nt: TGTGCCAGCAGCTTGACAGGGCTCGACAGCTATGGCTACACCTTC; d_gene: NA; abundance: NA; j_gene: TRBJ1-2; v_gene: TRBV5-6
CDR3aa: CSVDRWDTDTQYF; CDR3nt: TGCAGCGTTGATCGCTGGGACACAGATACGCAGTATTTT; d_gene: NA; abundance: NA; j_gene: TRBJ2-3; v_gene: TRBV29-1
CDR3aa: CASNLDDPRLVFSYNEQFF; CDR3nt: TGTGCCAGCAACCTCGACGACCCCCGACTAGTGTTTTCTTACAATGAGCAGTTCTTC; d_gene: NA; abundance: once; j_gene: TRBJ2-1; v_gene: TRBV27
CDR3aa: CASSYQREAPYNEQFF; CDR3nt: TGTGCCAGCAGTTATCAGCGGGAGGCACCCTACAATGAGCAGTTCTTC; d_gene: TRBD2; abundance: NA; j_gene: TRBJ2-1; v_gene: TRBV6-5